This T cell receptor beta chain was sequenced in a study of PD-L1 blockade in urothelial cancer. About the research overall: Treatment start was followed by blood analysis at 3 weeks (second dose) and again at 6 weeks.

The time point was: pretreatment peripheral blood. Trimming took off 2 bases at V and 5 bases at J, with 12 bases between the two ends. The CDR3 is 14 residues long. CDR1 is KGHSH and CDR2 is LQKENI in the germline V gene. Sequencing was performed with immunoSEQ multiplex PCR; in TCRdb, only in-frame clones are kept and a portion is missing. The table shows 45,000 or so clones, with 88% occurring only once. This clonotype was obtained from a donor over 35 with urothelial cancer. This material consisted of PBMCs, taken around atezolizumab (anti-PD-L1) treatment. J is TRBJ1-2 and V is TRBV18, with D tentatively TRBD1 (5 bases). The CDR3 here is CASSPSRAGYGYTF. In nucleotides, the CDR3 is TGTGCCAGCTCACCATCCAGGGCCGGGTATGGCTACACCTTC.